The sequence of this T cell receptor (beta chain) was determined in a study of cytomegalovirus exposure and HLA in healthy donors. The wider study: Within an early data release were around 80 million unique TCRs drawn from HLA-typed donors. Study-wide results and caveats: There were a few CMV-associated chains whose specificity for CMV antigens was confirmed in vitro. An ancestry cluster, one associated with Asian ancestry, reportedly showed fewer N-insertions than the 666-donor mean in a later analysis. The investigators catalogued 150 to 200 TCR beta chains as cytomegalovirus-associated.

A multiplex PCR was run with 60 Vbeta primers and 13 Jbeta primers. Sequencing was performed with immunoSEQ multiplex PCR; in TCRdb, only in-frame clones are kept and a portion is missing. The sample has some 180,000 clones; roughly 80% are singletons. Only a few counts were recorded for this clone. The target antigen is unknown. Germline V gene data show CDR1 as SNHLY and CDR2 as FYNNEI. The CDR3 runs 15 residues. V gave up 7 bases and J gave up 5 bases; unmatched junction bases: 10. The chain has TRBV2 and TRBJ2-1; TRBD2 matches at 8 bases. The sequence derives from a woman aged 18-35 years in good health and CMV-seronegative. The source material was PBMCs. This chain's CDR3 is CASTGAGTRNNEQFF. CDR3 sequence (DNA): TGTGCCAGCACCGGAGCCGGGACTAGAAACAATGAGCAGTTCTTC.